One TCR beta chain is described in this entry. Its target is unknown. The sample comes from a study of T cell repertoires in cytomegalovirus infection. Study overall: The public TCR beta signatures pointed to both CMV infection and matching HLA type. Study conclusions and caveats: Cumulative frequency (of public TCR beta family members) identified carriers of CMV plus the relevant HLA. It was HLA-C-restricted CMV-specific TCR beta clonotypes that dominated the response ex vivo.

V was clipped by 4 bases and J by 3 bases; unmatched bases: 11. This CDR3 is 17 amino acids long. Germline V gives CDR1 MGHRA, CDR2 YSYEKL. One entry per CDR3 protein results from TCRdb running MiXCR on the reads. The sample carries 500,000 to 600,000 distinct CDR3 sequences, about 15% recorded once. Sequences were obtained from CD8+ T cells from PBMCs. This clonotype was obtained from a human donor in good health (CMV status not recorded). Some clones in this sample may be carry-over from other donors' samples. This sequence joins TRBV4-1 and TRBJ2-1, with TRBD2 matching over 8 bases. The DNA of the CDR3 is TGCGCCAGCAGCCGAGGGGGAGGACTAGCCCTCTACAATGAGCAGTTCTTC. It specifies CASSRGGGLALYNEQFF.